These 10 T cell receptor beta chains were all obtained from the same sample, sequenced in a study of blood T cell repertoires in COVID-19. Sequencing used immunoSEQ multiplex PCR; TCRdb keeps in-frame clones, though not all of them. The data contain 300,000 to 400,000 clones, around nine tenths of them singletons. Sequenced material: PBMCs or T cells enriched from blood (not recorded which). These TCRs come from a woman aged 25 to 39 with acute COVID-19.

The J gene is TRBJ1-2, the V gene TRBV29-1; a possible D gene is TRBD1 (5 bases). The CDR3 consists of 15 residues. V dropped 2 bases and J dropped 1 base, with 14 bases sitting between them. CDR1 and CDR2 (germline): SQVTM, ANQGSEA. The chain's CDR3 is CSVEYTTEYNYGYTF. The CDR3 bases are TGCAGCGTTGAATACACGACAGAATATAACTATGGCTACACCTTC. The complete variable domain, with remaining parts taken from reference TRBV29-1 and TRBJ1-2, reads SAVISQKPSRDICQRGTSLTIQCQVDSQVTMMFWYRQQPGQSLTLIATANQGSEATYESGFVIDKFPISRPNLTFSTLTVSNMSPEDSSIYLCSVEYTTEYNYGYTFGSGTRLTVV.

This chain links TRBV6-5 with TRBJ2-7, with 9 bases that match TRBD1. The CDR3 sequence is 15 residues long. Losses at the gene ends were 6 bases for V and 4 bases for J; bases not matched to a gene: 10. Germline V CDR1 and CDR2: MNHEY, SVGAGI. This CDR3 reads CASSDPGTGKYEQYF. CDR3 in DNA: TGTGCCAGCAGCGATCCCGGGACAGGGAAGTACGAGCAGTACTTC.

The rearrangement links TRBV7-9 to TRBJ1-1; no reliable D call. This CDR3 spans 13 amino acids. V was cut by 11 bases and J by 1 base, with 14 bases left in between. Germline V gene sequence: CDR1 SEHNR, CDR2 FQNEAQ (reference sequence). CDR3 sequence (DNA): TGTGCCGTTGGGGATCGGGAGAACACTGAAGCTTTCTTT. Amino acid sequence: CAVGDRENTEAFF.

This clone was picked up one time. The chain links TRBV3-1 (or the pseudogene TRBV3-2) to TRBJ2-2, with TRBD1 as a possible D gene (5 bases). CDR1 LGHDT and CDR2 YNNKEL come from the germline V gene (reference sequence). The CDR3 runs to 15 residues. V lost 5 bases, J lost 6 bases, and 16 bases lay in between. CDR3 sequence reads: CASSIRSGSPGELFF. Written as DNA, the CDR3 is TGTGCCAGCAGCATACGCTCAGGGTCTCCCGGGGAGCTGTTTTTT.

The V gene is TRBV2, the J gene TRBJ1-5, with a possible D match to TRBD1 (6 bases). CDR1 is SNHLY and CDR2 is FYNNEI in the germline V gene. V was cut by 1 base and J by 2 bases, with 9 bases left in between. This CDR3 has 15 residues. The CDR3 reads CASSEGGLGNQPQHF. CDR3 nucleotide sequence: TGTGCCAGCAGTGAAGGGGGGCTGGGCAATCAGCCCCAGCATTTT.

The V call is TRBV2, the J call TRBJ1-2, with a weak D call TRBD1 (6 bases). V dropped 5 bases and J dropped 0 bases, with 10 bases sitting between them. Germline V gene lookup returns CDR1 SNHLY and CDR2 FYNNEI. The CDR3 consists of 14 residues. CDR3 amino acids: CASSPRTANYGYTF. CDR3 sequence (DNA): TGTGCCAGCAGTCCACGGACAGCTAACTATGGCTACACCTTC.

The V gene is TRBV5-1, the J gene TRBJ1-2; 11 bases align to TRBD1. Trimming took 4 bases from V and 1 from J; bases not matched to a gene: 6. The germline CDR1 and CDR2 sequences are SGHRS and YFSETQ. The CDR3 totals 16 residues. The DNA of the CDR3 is TGCGCCAGCAGCGCATCGGGACAGGGGGTTAACTATGGCTACACCTTC. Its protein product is CASSASGQGVNYGYTF.

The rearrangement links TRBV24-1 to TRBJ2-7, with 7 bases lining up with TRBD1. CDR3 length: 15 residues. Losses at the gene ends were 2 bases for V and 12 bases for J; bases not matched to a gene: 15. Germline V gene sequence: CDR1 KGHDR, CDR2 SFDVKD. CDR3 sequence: CATSDSTGQTLILYF. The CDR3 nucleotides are TGTGCCACCAGTGATTCCACGGGACAGACTTTGATACTGTACTTC.

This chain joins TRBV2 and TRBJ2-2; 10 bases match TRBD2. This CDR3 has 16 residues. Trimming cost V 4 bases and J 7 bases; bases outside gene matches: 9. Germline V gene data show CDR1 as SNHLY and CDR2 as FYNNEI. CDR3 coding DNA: TGTGCCAGCAGTGCTTTGAGCGGGGGGGCCCGCGGGGAGCTGTTTTTT. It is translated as CASSALSGGARGELFF. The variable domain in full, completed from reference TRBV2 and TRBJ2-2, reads EPEVTQTPSHQVTQMGQEVILRCVPISNHLYFYWYRQILGQKVEFLVSFYNNEISEKSEIFDDQFSVERPDGSNFTLKIRSTKLEDSAMYFCASSALSGGARGELFFGEGSRLTVL.

The CDR3 DNA sequence: TGCGCCAGCAGGTCGAGCCAGGGACACCTCTATGGCTACACCTTC. This encodes CASRSSQGHLYGYTF. The chain employs TRBV5-1 and TRBJ1-2, with D maybe TRBD1 (6 bases). Trimming took off 5 bases at V and 4 bases at J, with 18 bases between the two ends. The CDR3 is 15 residues long. The germline V gene encodes CDR1 SGHRS and CDR2 YFSETQ.